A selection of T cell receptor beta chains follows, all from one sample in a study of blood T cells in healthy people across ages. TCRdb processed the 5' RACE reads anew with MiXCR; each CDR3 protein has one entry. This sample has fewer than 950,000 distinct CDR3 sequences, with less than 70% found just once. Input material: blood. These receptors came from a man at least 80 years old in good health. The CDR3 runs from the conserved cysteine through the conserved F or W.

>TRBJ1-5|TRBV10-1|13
CASTVQGSQPQHF
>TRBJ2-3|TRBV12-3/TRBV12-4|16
CASRDNRGEGHRYAYF
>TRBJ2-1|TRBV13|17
CASSLGQGPVGGNEQFF
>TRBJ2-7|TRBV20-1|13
CSAGDRGTYEQYF
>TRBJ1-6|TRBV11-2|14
CASSHRTGNFPLHF
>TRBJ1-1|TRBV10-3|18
CAISEADSLKPRNREAFF
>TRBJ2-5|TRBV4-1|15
CASSQEGGLQETQYF
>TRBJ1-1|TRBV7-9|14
CASSEIQGSTEAFF
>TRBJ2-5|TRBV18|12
CASSQYQETQYF
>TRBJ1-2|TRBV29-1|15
CSVEGDRGNRNGYTF
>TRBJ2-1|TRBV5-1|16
CASSPYPSRGLNEQFF
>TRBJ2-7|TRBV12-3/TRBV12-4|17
CASSRTLGDGSSYEQYF
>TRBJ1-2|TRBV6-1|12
CATWTGGYGYTF
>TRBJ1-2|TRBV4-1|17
CASSQVPGLLGHYGYTF
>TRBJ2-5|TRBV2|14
CASKAGWGEETQYF
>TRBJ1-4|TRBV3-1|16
CASSQVAGGPNEKLFF
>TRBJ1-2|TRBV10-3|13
CAITPSGAYGYTF
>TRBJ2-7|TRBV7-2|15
CASSRQGGISDEQYF
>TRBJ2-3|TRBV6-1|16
CASSHTLAGPTDTQYF
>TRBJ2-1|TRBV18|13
CASSPGRVGEQFF
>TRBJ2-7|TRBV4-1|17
CASSLRVAGNPRHEQYF
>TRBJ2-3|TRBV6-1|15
CASSQGPPSTDTQYF
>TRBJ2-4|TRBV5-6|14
CASSPRRKGNIQYF
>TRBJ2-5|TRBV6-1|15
CASRRAGAYQETQYF
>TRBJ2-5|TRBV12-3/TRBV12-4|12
CASAPGGETQYF
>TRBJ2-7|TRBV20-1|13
CSGERASRYEQYF
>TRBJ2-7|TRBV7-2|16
CASSPDSAHSSYEQYF
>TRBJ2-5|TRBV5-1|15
CASSLVPREKETQYF
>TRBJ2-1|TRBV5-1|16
CASSLPPSGSGNEQFF
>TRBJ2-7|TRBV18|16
CASSPGSGGNSYEQYF
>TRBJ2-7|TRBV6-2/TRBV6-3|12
CASSSRSYEQYF
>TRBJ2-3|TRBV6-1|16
CASSEPARGKHRYAYF
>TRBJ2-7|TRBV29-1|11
CSVRGNYEQYF
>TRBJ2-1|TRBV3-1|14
CASSQDFAYNEQFF
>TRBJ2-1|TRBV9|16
CASSAPQDRSYNEQFF
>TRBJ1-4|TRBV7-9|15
CASSPTRTGSEKLFF
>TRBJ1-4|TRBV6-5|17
CASSYYRVGSEGEKLFF
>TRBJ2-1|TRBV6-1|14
CASRPGQGFNEQFF
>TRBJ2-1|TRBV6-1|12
CASGFGQGEQFF
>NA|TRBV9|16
CASSAGTGKGQETQYF
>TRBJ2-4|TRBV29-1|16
CSVEGPARGAKNIQYF
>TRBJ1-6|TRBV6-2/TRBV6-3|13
CASSPYSNSPLHF
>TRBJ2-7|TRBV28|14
CASRDRGSSYEQYF
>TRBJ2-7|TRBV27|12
CATTSGSYEQYF
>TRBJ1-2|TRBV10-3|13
CAISPTENYGYTF
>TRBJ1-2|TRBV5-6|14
CASSATGWNYGYTF
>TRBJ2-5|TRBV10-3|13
CAILQGEGDEQYF
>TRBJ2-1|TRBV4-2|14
CASSQGLAGNEQFF
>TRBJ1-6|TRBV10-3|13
CAIRGTGESPLHF
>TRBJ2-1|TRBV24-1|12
CATSDLGGEQFF
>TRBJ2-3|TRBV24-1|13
CAVGRGATDTQYF
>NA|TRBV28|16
CASSLGLASPPGEQYF
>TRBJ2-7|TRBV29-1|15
CSVWFVTASSYEQYF